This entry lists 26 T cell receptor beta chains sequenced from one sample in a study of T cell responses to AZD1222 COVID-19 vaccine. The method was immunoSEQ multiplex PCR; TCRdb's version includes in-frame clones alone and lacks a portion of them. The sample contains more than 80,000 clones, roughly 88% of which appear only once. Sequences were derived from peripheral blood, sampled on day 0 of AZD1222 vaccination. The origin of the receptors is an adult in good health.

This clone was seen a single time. DNA of the CDR3: TGTGCCAGCAGCTTGCTGGTTCCCTCGGAAGCTTTCTTT. Translated, it gives CASSLLVPSEAFF. The rearrangement links TRBV5-8 to TRBJ1-1; no clear D. The CDR3 extends over 13 amino acids. The V end lost 1 base, the J end lost 8 bases, and 12 bases lay between the germline ends. Looked up from germline, CDR1 is SGHTS and CDR2 is YDEGEE.

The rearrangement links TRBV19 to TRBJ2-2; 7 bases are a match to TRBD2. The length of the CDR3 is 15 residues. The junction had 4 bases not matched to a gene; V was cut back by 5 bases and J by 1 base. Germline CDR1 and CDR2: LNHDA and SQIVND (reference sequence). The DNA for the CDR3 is TGTGCCAGTAGTCTCGGACTAGAGAACACCGGGGAGCTGTTTTTT. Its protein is CASSLGLENTGELFF.

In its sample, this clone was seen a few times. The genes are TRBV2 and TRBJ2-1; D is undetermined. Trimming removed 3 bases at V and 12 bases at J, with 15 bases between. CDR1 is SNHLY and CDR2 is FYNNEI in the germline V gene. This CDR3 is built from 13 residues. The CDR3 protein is CASSDWALPAQFF. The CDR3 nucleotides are TGTGCCAGCAGTGATTGGGCCCTACCAGCGCAGTTCTTC.

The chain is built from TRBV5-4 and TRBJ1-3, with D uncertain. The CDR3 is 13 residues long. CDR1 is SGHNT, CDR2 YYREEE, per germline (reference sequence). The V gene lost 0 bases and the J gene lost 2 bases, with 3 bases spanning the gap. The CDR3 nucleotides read TGTGCCAGCAGCTTGGGCCCTGGAAACACCATATATTTT. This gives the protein CASSLGPGNTIYF.

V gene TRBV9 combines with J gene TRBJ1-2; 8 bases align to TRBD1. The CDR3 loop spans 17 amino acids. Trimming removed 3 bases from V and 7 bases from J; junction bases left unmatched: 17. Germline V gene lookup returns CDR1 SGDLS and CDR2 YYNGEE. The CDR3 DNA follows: TGTGCCAGCAGCGCATCACGGGAAGGACAGGGCATGGGTGGCTACACCTTC. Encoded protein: CASSASREGQGMGGYTF.

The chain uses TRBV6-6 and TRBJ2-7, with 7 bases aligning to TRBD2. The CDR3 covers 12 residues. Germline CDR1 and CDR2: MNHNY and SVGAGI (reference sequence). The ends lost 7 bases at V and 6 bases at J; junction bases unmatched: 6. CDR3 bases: TGTGCCAGCATGGGGGGGTTGGGCGAGCAGTACTTC. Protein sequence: CASMGGLGEQYF.

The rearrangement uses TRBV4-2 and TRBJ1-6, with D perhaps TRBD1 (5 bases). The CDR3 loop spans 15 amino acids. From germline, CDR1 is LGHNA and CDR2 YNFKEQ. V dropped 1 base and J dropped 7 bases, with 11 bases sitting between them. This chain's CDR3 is CASSQGGTGNSPLHF. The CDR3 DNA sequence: TGTGCCAGCAGCCAAGGGGGAACAGGCAATTCACCCCTCCACTTT.

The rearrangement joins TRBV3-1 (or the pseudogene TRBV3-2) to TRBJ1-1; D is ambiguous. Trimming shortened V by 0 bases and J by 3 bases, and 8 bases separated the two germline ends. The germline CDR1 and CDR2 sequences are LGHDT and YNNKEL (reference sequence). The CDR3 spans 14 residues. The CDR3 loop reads CASSQESGYTEAFF. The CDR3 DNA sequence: TGTGCCAGCAGCCAAGAATCCGGGTACACTGAAGCTTTCTTT.

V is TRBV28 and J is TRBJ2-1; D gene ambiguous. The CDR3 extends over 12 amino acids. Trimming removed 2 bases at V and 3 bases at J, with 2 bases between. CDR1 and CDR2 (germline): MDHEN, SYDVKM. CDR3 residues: CASSLVYNEQFF. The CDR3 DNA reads TGTGCCAGCAGTTTAGTCTACAATGAGCAGTTCTTC.

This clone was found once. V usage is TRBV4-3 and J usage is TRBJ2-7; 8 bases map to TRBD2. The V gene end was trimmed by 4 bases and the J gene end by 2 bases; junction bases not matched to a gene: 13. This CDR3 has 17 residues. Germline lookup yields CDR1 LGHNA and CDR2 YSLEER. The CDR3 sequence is CASSPSLSGSLPYEQYF. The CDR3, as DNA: TGCGCCAGCAGCCCATCCCTCAGCGGGAGTTTGCCCTACGAGCAGTACTTC.

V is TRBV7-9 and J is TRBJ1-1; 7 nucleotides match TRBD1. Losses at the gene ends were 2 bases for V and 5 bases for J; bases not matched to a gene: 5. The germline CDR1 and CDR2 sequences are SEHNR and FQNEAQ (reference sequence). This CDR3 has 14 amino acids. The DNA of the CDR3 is TGTGCCAGCAGCTTACTGACAGGGAGGACTGAAGCTTTCTTT. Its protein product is CASSLLTGRTEAFF.

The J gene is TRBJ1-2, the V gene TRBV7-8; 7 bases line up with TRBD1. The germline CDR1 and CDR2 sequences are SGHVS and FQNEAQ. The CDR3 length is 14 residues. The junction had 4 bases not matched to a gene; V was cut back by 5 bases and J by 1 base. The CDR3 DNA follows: TGTGCCAGCAGCCCGGACAGGAATAACTATGGCTACACCTTC. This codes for CASSPDRNNYGYTF.

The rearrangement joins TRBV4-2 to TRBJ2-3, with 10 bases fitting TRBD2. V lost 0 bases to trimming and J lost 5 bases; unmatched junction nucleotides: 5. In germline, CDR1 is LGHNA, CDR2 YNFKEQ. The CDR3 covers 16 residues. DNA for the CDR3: TGTGCCAGCAGCCAAGAACCTAGCGGGAGTCAAGATACGCAGTATTTT. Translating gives CASSQEPSGSQDTQYF.

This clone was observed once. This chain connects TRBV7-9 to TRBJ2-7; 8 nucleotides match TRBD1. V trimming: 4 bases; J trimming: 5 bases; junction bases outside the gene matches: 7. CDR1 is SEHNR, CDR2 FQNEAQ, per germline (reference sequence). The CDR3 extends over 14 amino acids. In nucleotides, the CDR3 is TGTGCCAGCAGCTCCTTATCGGACAGGGACGAGCAGTACTTC. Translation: CASSSLSDRDEQYF.

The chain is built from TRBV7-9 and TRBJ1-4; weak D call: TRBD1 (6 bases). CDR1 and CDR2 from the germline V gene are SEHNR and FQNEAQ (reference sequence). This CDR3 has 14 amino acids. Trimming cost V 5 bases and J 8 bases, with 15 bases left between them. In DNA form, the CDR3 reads TGTGCCAGCAGCCCGGCAGGGGCTTGGGAAAAACTGTTTTTT. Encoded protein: CASSPAGAWEKLFF.

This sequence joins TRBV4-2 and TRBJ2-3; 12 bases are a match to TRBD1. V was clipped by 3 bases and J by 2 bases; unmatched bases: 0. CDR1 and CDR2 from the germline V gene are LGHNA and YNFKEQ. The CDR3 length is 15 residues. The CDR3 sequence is CASSQGQGATDTQYF. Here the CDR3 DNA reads TGTGCCAGCAGCCAGGGACAGGGGGCCACAGATACGCAGTATTTT.

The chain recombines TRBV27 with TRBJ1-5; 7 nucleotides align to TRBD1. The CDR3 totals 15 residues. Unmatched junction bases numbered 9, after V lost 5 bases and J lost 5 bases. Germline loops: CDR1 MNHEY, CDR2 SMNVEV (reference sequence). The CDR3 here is CASSRTPDRDQPQHF. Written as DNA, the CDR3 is TGTGCCAGCAGTAGAACCCCCGACAGGGATCAGCCCCAGCATTTT.

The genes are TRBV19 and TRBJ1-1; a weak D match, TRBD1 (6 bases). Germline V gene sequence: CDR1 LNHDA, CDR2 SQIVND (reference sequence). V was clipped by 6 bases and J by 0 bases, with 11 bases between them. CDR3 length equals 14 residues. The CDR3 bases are TGTGCCAGTAGGCACAGGGATATGAACACTGAAGCTTTCTTT. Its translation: CASRHRDMNTEAFF.

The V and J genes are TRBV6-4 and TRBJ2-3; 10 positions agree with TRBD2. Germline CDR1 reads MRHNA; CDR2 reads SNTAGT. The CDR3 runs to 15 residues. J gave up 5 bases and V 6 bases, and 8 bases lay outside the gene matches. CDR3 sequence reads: CASRQLAGGLDTQYF. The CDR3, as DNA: TGTGCCAGCAGGCAATTAGCGGGAGGACTAGATACGCAGTATTTT.

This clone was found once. The CDR3 coding sequence is TGTGCCAGCAGCTCGGGACTGGAAACCGGGGAGCTGTTTTTT. Translation gives CASSSGLETGELFF. The chain uses TRBV11-3 and TRBJ2-2; D is possibly TRBD2 (6 bases). The CDR3 has 14 residues. V dropped 4 bases and J dropped 5 bases, with 11 bases sitting between them. CDR1 SGHNT and CDR2 YENEEA come from the germline V gene.

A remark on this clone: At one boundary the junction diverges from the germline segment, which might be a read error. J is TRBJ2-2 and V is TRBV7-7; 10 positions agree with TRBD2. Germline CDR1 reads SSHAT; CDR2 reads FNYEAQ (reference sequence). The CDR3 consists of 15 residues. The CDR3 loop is CASSPSGRGTGELFF. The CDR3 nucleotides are TGTGCTAGCAGCCCGAGCGGGAGGGGCACCGGGGAGCTGTTTTTT.

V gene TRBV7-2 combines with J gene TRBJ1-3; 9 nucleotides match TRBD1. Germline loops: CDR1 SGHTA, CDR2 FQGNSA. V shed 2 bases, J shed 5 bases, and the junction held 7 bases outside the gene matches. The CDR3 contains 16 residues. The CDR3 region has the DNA TGTGCCAGCAGCTTATTGGGACAGGGCCTACGAAACACCATATATTTT. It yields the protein CASSLLGQGLRNTIYF.

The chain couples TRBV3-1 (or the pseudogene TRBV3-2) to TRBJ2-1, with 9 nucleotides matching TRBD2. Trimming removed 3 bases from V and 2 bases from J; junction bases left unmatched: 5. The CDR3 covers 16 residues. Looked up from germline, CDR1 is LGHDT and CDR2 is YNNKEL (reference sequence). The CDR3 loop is CASSHFKRGAYNEQFF. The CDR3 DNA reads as TGTGCCAGCAGCCATTTTAAGCGGGGGGCCTACAATGAGCAGTTCTTC.

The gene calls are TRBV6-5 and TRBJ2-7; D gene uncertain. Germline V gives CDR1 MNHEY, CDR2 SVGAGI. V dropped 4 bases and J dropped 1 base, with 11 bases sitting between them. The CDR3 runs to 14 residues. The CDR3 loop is CASSSRTESYEQYF. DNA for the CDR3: TGTGCCAGCAGTTCCCGGACCGAGTCCTACGAGCAGTACTTC.

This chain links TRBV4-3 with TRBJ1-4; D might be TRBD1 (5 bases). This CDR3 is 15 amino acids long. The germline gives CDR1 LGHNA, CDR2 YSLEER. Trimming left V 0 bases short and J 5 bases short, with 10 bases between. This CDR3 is CASSQDRVANEKLFF. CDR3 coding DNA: TGCGCCAGCAGCCAAGACAGGGTCGCGAATGAAAAACTGTTTTTT.

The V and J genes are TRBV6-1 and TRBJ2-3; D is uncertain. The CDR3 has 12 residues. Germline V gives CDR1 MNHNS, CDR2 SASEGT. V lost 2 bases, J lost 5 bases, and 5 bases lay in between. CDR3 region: CASSERVDTQYF. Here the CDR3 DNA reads TGTGCCAGCAGTGAAAGGGTAGATACGCAGTATTTT.